This TCR beta chain was captured in a study of cytomegalovirus exposure and HLA in healthy donors. General study points: The study had only CMV serostatus as immune exposure information. A few V segments could not be told apart, such as TRBV6-2 and TRBV6-3, and were left out. Accurate HLA-A and HLA-B prediction from TCR beta sequences was reported for most subjects. A missense DCLRE1C variant was associated with V- and J-gene trimming of TCR beta chains in a later analysis, and an independent cohort replicated the association.

For this clone: As yet, its antigen is unknown.

PCR involved 60 Vbeta and 13 Jbeta primers. TCRdb's copy holds only in-frame clones and misses some; the assay was immunoSEQ multiplex PCR. The sample carries 150,000 to 200,000 clones, nearly 80% recorded once. V gave up 3 bases and J gave up 9 bases, with 6 bases separating them. Germline CDR1 ENHRY, CDR2 SYGVKD. The CDR3 totals 11 residues. The chain recombines TRBV10-3 with TRBJ1-5, with TRBD1 as a possible D gene (5 bases). Sequenced sample: PBMCs. The TCR originated in a young woman in good health and CMV-seropositive. The CDR3 spells CAISDRGPQHF. The DNA for the CDR3 is TGTGCCATCAGTGATAGGGGGCCCCAGCATTTT.